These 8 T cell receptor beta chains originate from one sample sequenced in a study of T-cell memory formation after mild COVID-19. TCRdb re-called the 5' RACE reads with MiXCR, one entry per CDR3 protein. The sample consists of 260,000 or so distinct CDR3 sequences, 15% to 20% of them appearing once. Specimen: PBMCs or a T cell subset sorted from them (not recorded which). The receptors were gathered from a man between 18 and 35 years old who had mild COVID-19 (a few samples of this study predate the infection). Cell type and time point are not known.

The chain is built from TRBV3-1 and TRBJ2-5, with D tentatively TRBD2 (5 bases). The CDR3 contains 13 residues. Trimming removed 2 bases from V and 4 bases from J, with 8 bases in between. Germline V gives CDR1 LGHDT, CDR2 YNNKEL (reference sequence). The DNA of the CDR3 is TGTGCCAGCAGCCAACCGGGGTCAGAGACCCAGTACTTC. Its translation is CASSQPGSETQYF.

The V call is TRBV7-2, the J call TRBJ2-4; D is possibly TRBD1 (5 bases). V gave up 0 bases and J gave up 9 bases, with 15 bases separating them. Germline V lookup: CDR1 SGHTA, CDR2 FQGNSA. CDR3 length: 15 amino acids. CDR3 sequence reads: CASSLAGQGGGIQYF. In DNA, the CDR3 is TGTGCCAGCAGCTTAGCAGGCCAGGGTGGCGGCATTCAGTACTTC.

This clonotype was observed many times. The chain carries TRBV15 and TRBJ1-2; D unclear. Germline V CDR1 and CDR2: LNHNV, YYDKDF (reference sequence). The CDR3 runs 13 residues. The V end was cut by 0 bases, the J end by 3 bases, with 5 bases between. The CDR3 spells CATSRDGDYGYTF. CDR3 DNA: TGTGCCACCAGCAGAGATGGAGACTATGGCTACACCTTC.

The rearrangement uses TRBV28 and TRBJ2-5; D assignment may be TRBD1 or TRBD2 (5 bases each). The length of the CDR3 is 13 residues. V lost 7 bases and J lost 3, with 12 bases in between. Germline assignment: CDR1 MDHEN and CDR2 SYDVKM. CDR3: CASTWGTKETQYF. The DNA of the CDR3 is TGTGCCAGCACATGGGGGACCAAAGAGACCCAGTACTTC.

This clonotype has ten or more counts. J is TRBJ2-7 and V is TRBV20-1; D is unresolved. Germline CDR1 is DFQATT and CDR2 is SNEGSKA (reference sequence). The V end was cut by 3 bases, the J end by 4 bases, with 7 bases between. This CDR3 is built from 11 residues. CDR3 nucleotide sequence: TGCAGTGCTAGTAAGCAGTACGAGCAGTACGTC. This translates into CSASKQYEQYV.

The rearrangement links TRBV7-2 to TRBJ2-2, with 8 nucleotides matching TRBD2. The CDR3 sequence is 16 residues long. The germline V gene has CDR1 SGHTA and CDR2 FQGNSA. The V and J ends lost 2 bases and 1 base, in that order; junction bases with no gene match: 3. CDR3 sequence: CASSLRSGGNTGELFF. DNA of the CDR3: TGTGCCAGCAGCTTAAGAAGCGGGGGGAACACCGGGGAGCTGTTTTTT. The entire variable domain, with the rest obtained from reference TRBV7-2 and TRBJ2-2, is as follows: GAGVSQSPSNKVTEKGKDVELRCDPISGHTALYWYRQSLGQGLEFLIYFQGNSAPDKSGLPSDRFSAERTGGSVSTLTIQRTQQEDSAVYLCASSLRSGGNTGELFFGEGSRLTVL.

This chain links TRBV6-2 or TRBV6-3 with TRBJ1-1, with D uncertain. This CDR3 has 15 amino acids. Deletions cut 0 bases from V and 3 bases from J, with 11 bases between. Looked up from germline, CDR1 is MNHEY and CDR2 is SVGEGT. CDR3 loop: CASSYSKGSYTEAFF. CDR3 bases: TGTGCCAGCAGTTACTCTAAGGGCAGTTACACTGAAGCTTTCTTT.

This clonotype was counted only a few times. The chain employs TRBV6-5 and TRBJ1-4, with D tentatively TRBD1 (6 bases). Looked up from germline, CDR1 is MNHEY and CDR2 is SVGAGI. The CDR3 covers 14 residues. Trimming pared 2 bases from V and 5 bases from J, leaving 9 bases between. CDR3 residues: CASSYRGWNEKLFF. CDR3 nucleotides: TGTGCCAGCAGTTACAGGGGGTGGAATGAAAAACTGTTTTTT.